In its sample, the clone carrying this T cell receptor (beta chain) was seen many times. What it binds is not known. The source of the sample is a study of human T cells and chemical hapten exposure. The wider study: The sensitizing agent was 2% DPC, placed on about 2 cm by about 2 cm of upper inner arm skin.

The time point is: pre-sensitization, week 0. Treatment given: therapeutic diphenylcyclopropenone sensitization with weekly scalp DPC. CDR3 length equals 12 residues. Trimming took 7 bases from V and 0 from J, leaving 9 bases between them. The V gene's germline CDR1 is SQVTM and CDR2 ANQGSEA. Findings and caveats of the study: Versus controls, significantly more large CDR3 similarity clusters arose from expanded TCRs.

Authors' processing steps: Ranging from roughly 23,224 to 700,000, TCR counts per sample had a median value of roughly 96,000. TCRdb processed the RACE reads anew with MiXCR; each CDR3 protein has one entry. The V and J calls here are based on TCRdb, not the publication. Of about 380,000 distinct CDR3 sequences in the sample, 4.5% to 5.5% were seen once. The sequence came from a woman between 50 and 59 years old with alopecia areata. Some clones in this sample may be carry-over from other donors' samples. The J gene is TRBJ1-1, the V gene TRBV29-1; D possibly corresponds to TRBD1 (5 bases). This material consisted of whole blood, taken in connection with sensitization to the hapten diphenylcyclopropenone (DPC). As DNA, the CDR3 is TGCAGCGCGGGGGATATGAACACTGAAGCTTTCTTT. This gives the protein CSAGDMNTEAFF.